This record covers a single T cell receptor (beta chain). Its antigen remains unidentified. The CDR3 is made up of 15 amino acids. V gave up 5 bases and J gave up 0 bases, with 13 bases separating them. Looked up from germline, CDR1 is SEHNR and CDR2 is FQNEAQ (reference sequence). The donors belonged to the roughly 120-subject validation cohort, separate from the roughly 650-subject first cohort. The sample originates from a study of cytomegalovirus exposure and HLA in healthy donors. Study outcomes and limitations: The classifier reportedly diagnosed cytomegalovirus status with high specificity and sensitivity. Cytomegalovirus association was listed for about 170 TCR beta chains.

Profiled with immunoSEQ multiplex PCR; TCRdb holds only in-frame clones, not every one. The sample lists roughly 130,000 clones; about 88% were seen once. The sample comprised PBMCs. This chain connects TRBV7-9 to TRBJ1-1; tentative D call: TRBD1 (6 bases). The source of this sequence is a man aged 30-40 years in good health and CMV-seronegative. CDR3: CASSPTDRLNTEAFF. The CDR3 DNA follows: TGTGCCAGCAGCCCAACCGACAGGCTGAACACTGAAGCTTTCTTT.